The next 9 T cell receptor beta chains were all read from a single sample in a study of shared clonotypes between healthy human individuals. Measured with immunoSEQ multiplex PCR; TCRdb has only the in-frame clones, and not every one. The top ten hold about 0.32% of the sample, which has 400,000 or so clones, 95% to 97% seen once. The sequenced sample was memory CD8+ T cells sorted from blood. Subset here: CD45RO+ cells pooled with CCR7-negative TemRA cells. Every receptor here comes from a man aged 25 to 45 in good health.

CDR3 amino acids: CATLWDQGNEQYF. CDR3 in DNA: TGTGCCACCCTCTGGGATCAAGGCAACGAGCAGTACTTC. The chain joins TRBV28 to TRBJ2-7, with D hard to call. Germline-derived CDR1 and CDR2 are MDHEN and SYDVKM. Trimming shortened V by 10 bases and J by 5 bases, and 18 bases separated the two germline ends. The CDR3 length is 13 residues.

The chain recombines TRBV28 with TRBJ2-7; 10 bases map to TRBD2. V lost 6 bases to trimming and J lost 2 bases; unmatched junction nucleotides: 16. The germline gives CDR1 MDHEN, CDR2 SYDVKM. The CDR3 spans 18 residues. As DNA, the CDR3 is TGTGCCAGCAGCCGGACCTCACCGCTCCTAGCGGGAGCCTACGAGCAGTACTTC. Its translation: CASSRTSPLLAGAYEQYF.

This sequence joins TRBV2 and TRBJ1-5; TRBD1 matches 8 bases. Trimming removed 0 bases from V and 6 bases from J; junction bases left unmatched: 7. Germline V gene data show CDR1 as SNHLY and CDR2 as FYNNEI. The CDR3 covers 16 residues. The DNA for the CDR3 is TGTGCCAGCAGTGAAGCGCCCCCAGGGGGCGCTCAGCCCCAGCATTTT. Translated: CASSEAPPGGAQPQHF.

The V gene is TRBV27, the J gene TRBJ2-5, with D perhaps being TRBD1 or TRBD2 (5 bases each). Trimming shortened V by 5 bases and J by 5 bases, and 15 bases separated the two germline ends. The CDR3 spans 14 residues. Looked up from germline, CDR1 is MNHEY and CDR2 is SMNVEV (reference sequence). The CDR3 is CASSQQGRYETQYF. The DNA of the CDR3 is TGTGCCAGCAGTCAGCAGGGACGGTACGAGACCCAGTACTTC.

J is TRBJ2-6 and V is TRBV19, with a tentative D call TRBD2 (5 bases). Germline assignment: CDR1 LNHDA and CDR2 SQIVND (reference sequence). This CDR3 comprises 16 residues. Trimming cost V 3 bases and J 4 bases, with 13 bases left between them. The DNA of the CDR3 is TGTGCCAGTAGTATCGTAGGAGGCTCCGGGGCCAACGTCCTGACTTTC. Translating gives CASSIVGGSGANVLTF.

The V gene is TRBV2, the J gene TRBJ1-2; maybe TRBD1 (5 bases). The V end lost 1 base, the J end lost 5 bases, and 17 bases lay between the germline ends. There are 16 residues in the CDR3. CDR1 SNHLY and CDR2 FYNNEI come from the germline V gene. The CDR3 nucleotides are TGTGCCAGCAGTGAAGGTGGGGGAGACCCGTGGTATGGCTACACCTTC. It is translated as CASSEGGGDPWYGYTF.

The CDR3 DNA follows: TGTGCCAGCATTAGCGACCCAGAGGATGAGCAGTTCTTC. Its protein is CASISDPEDEQFF. The V and J genes are TRBV5-6 and TRBJ2-1, with D possibly TRBD2 on 5 matching bases. Germline V lookup: CDR1 SGHDT, CDR2 YYEEEE. V shed 6 bases and J shed 8 bases, with 15 bases lying between them. The CDR3 spans 13 residues. Using reference TRBV5-6 and TRBJ2-1 for the parts outside the CDR3, the full variable domain is DAGVTQSPTHLIKTRGQQVTLRCSPKSGHDTVSWYQQALGQGPQFIFQYYEEEERQRGNFPDRFSGHQFPNYSSELNVNALLLGDSALYLCASISDPEDEQFFGPGTRLTVL.

This chain uses TRBV10-3 with TRBJ2-1; 7 bases map to TRBD2. The CDR3 runs to 13 residues. Germline CDR1 and CDR2: ENHRY and SYGVKD. The J segment lost 7 bases and the V segment lost 6 bases, leaving 6 bases of the junction unmatched. CDR3 region: CAISPTSVNEQFF. The CDR3 coding sequence is TGTGCCATCAGCCCCACTAGCGTTAATGAGCAGTTCTTC.

The chain has TRBV6-5 and TRBJ2-7, with 11 bases identical to TRBD2. V was pared by 4 bases and J by 11 bases, with 13 bases of the junction left unmatched. The germline V gene has CDR1 MNHEY and CDR2 SVGAGI. CDR3 size: 15 residues. This CDR3 is CASSSHPGLAVSEYF. CDR3 coding DNA: TGTGCCAGCAGTTCCCACCCGGGACTAGCGGTCTCGGAGTACTTC.